One sample yielded the 20 T cell receptor beta chains listed below, sequenced in a study of CD8+CD57+ T cells in acquired aplastic anemia. Genomic DNA acted as the template from which TCR beta VDJ combination and CDR3 sequence profiling were carried out. TCRdb re-derived calls from the reads in MiXCR, one entry per CDR3 protein. This table holds 150,000 to 200,000 distinct CDR3 sequences, approximately 40% found once. Sequencing was done on a sample of sorted CD4+, CD8+, or CD8+CD57+ T cells (not recorded which) from PBMCs. These receptors came from a human donor in good health.

This clonotype was observed many times. This rearrangement joins TRBV7-8 to TRBJ2-2; the D gene is possibly TRBD2 (6 bases). CDR1 is SGHVS and CDR2 is FQNEAQ in the germline V gene. This CDR3 is built from 15 residues. Between the trimmed V and J ends, which lost 4 bases and 4 bases, there was a span of 13 bases. CDR3 loop: CASSSGTSGTGELFF. CDR3 nucleotides: TGTGCCAGCAGCTCTGGGACTTCCGGCACCGGGGAGCTGTTTTTT.

This chain links TRBV7-6 with TRBJ1-4; D remains unclear. The germline V gene encodes CDR1 SGHVS and CDR2 FNYEAQ. Trimming stripped 6 bases from V and 7 bases from J, with 12 bases between. The CDR3 covers 13 residues. This chain's CDR3 is CASRLTWAEKLFF. In nucleotides, the CDR3 is TGTGCCAGCAGATTAACCTGGGCTGAAAAACTGTTTTTT. Full variable domain (rest looked up from reference TRBV7-6 and TRBJ1-4): GAGVSQSPRYKVTKRGQDVALRCDPISGHVSLYWYRQALGQGPEFLTYFNYEAQQDKSGLPNDRFSAERPEGSISTLTIQRTEQRDSAMYRCASRLTWAEKLFFGSGTQLSVL.

The genes are TRBV11-1 and TRBJ2-5, with a tentative D call TRBD2 (7 bases). The germline gives CDR1 SGHAT, CDR2 FQDESV (reference sequence). Trimming removed 1 base from V and 2 bases from J, with 17 bases in between. The CDR3 sequence is 17 residues long. DNA for the CDR3: TGTGCCAGCAGCTTAGGACGGGGAGGGGGGCGACAAGAGACCCAGTACTTC. This gives the protein CASSLGRGGGRQETQYF.

The V gene is TRBV15, the J gene TRBJ2-1; D unresolved. The CDR3 is made up of 14 amino acids. V was clipped by 1 base and J by 4 bases, with 8 bases between them. CDR1 and CDR2 (germline): LNHNV, YYDKDF (reference sequence). The CDR3 loop reads CATSRGEQYNEQFF. In DNA form, the CDR3 reads TGTGCCACCAGCAGAGGGGAACAGTACAATGAGCAGTTCTTC.

This clonotype was detected many times. V and J are TRBV9 and TRBJ1-2; the D is unclear. Trimming took off 3 bases at V and 0 bases at J, with 12 bases between the two ends. This CDR3 has 15 residues. Germline values: CDR1 SGDLS, CDR2 YYNGEE. CDR3 region: CASSARRGANYGYTF. CDR3 in DNA: TGTGCCAGCAGCGCAAGGCGGGGAGCTAACTATGGCTACACCTTC. The whole variable domain, filled in from reference TRBV9 and TRBJ1-2, reads DSGVTQTPKHLITATGQRVTLRCSPRSGDLSVYWYQQSLDQGLQFLIQYYNGEERAKGNILERFSAQQFPDLHSELNLSSLELGDSALYFCASSARRGANYGYTFGSGTRLTVV.

The genes are TRBV20-1 and TRBJ1-2; D may be TRBD1 (6 bases). Germline-derived CDR1 and CDR2 are DFQATT and SNEGSKA (reference sequence). The CDR3 is 13 amino acids. Trimming shortened V by 5 bases and J by 2 bases, and 12 bases separated the two germline ends. The CDR3 spells CSAVQGLNYGYTF. The CDR3 DNA reads TGCAGTGCTGTACAGGGATTGAACTATGGCTACACCTTC.

This clonotype was recorded at least ten times. The V call is TRBV9, the J call TRBJ2-5, with a possible D match to TRBD1 (6 bases). This CDR3 contains 15 residues. V was cut by 4 bases and J by 0 bases, with 13 bases left in between. Germline values: CDR1 SGDLS, CDR2 YYNGEE. The CDR3 loop is CASSILGTYQETQYF. Written as DNA, the CDR3 is TGTGCCAGCAGCATTCTCGGGACATACCAAGAGACCCAGTACTTC.

This clonotype was picked up many times. V is TRBV12-3 or TRBV12-4 and J is TRBJ2-5; no firm D call. The length of the CDR3 is 10 residues. The V end was cut by 8 bases, the J end by 5 bases, with 6 bases between. CDR3 in amino acids: CASAAETQYF. DNA for the CDR3: TGTGCCAGCGCGGCGGAGACCCAGTACTTC.

V usage is TRBV10-2 and J usage is TRBJ1-1; no clear D. V was pared by 1 base and J by 0 bases, with 3 bases between. CDR1 and CDR2 from the germline V gene are WSHSY and SAAADI. CDR3 size: 13 residues. The CDR3 region is CASSEYVNTEAFF. The CDR3, as DNA: TGCGCCAGCAGTGAGTACGTGAACACTGAAGCTTTCTTT.

This clonotype has ten or more counts. This chain connects TRBV29-1 to TRBJ2-7; 12 bases line up with TRBD2. The germline gives CDR1 SQVTM, CDR2 ANQGSEA. Unmatched junction bases numbered 8, after V lost 4 bases and J lost 1 base. This CDR3 is 16 amino acids long. The CDR3 coding sequence is TGCAGCGTTGCCCGGACTAGCGGGATCCTTTCCTACGAGCAGTACTTC. It yields the protein CSVARTSGILSYEQYF.

This clonotype was counted at least ten times. The chain uses TRBV7-2 and TRBJ2-7; a weak D match, TRBD1 (6 bases). Between the trimmed V and J ends, which lost 1 base and 7 bases, there was a span of 14 bases. The CDR3 consists of 14 residues. Looked up from germline, CDR1 is SGHTA and CDR2 is FQGNSA. This CDR3 is CASSLGGPPREQYF. DNA of the CDR3: TGTGCCAGCAGCTTAGGGGGGCCTCCGAGGGAGCAGTACTTC.

The chain carries TRBV7-2 and TRBJ1-6, with no clear D. Germline lookup yields CDR1 SGHTA and CDR2 FQGNSA. The CDR3 sequence is 15 residues long. V lost 1 base, J lost 10 bases, and 14 bases lay in between. The CDR3 sequence: CASSLGGGMRSPLHF. DNA of the CDR3: TGTGCCAGCAGCTTAGGCGGCGGGATGAGGTCACCCCTCCACTTT.

This clonotype was observed at least ten times. This chain uses TRBV19 with TRBJ2-5; TRBD2 matches at 10 bases. The CDR3 is 13 amino acids. V was pared by 5 bases and J by 5 bases, with 2 bases of the junction left unmatched. In germline, CDR1 is LNHDA, CDR2 SQIVND (reference sequence). The CDR3: CASSDSGGETQYF. The CDR3 nucleotides read TGTGCCAGTAGTGATAGCGGGGGGGAGACCCAGTACTTC. The full variable domain, its missing parts supplied by reference TRBV19 and TRBJ2-5, is DGGITQSPKYLFRKEGQNVTLSCEQNLNHDAMYWYRQDPGQGLRLIYYSQIVNDFQKGDIAEGYSVSREKKESFPLTVTSAQKNPTAFYLCASSDSGGETQYFGPGTRLLVL.

This clonotype showed up many times. This CDR3 is CASSPSRLSRSGYTEAFF. The CDR3, as DNA: TGTGCCAGTAGCCCGAGCAGACTGTCAAGGTCCGGATACACTGAAGCTTTCTTT. V and J are TRBV19 and TRBJ1-1; D unclear. V shed 6 bases and J shed 3 bases, with 26 bases lying between them. The germline V gene has CDR1 LNHDA and CDR2 SQIVND (reference sequence). CDR3 length: 18 residues.

Remarks on this clonotype: A junction end diverges from the germline sequence, so it may reflect a read error. This sequence joins TRBV20-1 and TRBJ2-5, with D possibly being TRBD2 (6 bases). The germline gives CDR1 DFQATT, CDR2 SNEGSKA (reference sequence). This CDR3 is built from 13 residues. CDR3 DNA sequence: TGTAGTGCTCCCCGGGAGATAGGGGAGACCCAGTACTTC. This encodes CSAPREIGETQYF.

The chain couples TRBV6-1 to TRBJ2-7; D perhaps matches TRBD1 (5 bases). Trimming removed 0 bases from V and 5 bases from J, with 11 bases in between. This CDR3 comprises 14 residues. Germline CDR1 MNHNS, CDR2 SASEGT. The CDR3: CASSEAEGVDEQYF. CDR3 nucleotide sequence: TGTGCCAGCAGTGAAGCTGAAGGGGTGGACGAGCAGTACTTC.

On this clonotype: One base away lies a much larger clone, so this may be a sequencing read error. The V gene is TRBV11-2, the J gene TRBJ2-7; TRBD2 matches at 10 bases. The germline CDR1 and CDR2 sequences are SGHAT and FQNNGV. The CDR3 loop spans 15 amino acids. The CDR3 sequence is CTSSLERGGGYEQYF. The CDR3 DNA reads TGTACCAGCAGCTTGGAGCGGGGGGGCGGATACGAGCAGTACTTC.

This rearrangement joins TRBV20-1 to TRBJ1-1; TRBD1 matches at 10 bases. V gave up 3 bases and J gave up 6 bases; unmatched junction bases: 4. The CDR3 has 13 residues. CDR1 DFQATT and CDR2 SNEGSKA come from the germline V gene (reference sequence). CDR3 nucleotides: TGCAGTGCTAGGGGACAGGGGACCGCTGAAGCTTTCTTT. This translates into CSARGQGTAEAFF.

This rearrangement joins TRBV11-2 to TRBJ2-7; 10 bases are a match to TRBD1. The CDR3 totals 16 residues. The V gene's germline CDR1 is SGHAT and CDR2 FQNNGV. The J segment lost 4 bases and the V segment lost 5 bases, leaving 11 bases of the junction unmatched. This CDR3 is CASSIRGTGAGYEQYF. CDR3 DNA: TGTGCCAGCAGCATACGGGGGACAGGGGCCGGGTACGAGCAGTACTTC.

This chain connects TRBV29-1 to TRBJ2-7; perhaps TRBD2 as D (7 bases). The CDR3 runs to 13 residues. Trimming stripped 4 bases from V and 6 bases from J, with 16 bases between. The germline V gene encodes CDR1 SQVTM and CDR2 ANQGSEA. Written as DNA, the CDR3 is TGCAGCGTTGTGGTCGGGGGGCAAGGCGAGCAGTACTTC. It translates to CSVVVGGQGEQYF.